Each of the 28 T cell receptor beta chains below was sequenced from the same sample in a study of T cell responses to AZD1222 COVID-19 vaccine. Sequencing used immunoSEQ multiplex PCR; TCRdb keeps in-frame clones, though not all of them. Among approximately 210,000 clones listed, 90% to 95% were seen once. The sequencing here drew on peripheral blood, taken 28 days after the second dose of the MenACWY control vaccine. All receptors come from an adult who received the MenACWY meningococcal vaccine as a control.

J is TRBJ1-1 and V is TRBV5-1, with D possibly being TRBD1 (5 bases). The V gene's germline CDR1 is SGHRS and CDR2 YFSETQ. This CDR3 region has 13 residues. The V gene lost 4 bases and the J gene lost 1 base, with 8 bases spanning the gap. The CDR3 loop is CASSGGANTEAFF. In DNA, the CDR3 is TGCGCCAGCAGCGGGGGTGCGAACACTGAAGCTTTCTTT.

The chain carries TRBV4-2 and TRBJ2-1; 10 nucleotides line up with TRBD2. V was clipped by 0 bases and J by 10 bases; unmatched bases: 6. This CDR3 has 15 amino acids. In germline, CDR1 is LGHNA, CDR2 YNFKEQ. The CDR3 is CASSQDSGGASEQFF. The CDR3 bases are TGTGCCAGCAGCCAAGACAGCGGGGGGGCGTCCGAGCAGTTCTTC.

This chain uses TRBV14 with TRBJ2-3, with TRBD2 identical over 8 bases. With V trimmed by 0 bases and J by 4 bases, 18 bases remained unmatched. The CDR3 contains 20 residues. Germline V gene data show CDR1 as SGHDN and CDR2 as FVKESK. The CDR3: CASSQEWAPTSAKGADTQYF. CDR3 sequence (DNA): TGTGCCAGCAGCCAAGAGTGGGCCCCGACTAGCGCCAAAGGTGCAGATACGCAGTATTTT.

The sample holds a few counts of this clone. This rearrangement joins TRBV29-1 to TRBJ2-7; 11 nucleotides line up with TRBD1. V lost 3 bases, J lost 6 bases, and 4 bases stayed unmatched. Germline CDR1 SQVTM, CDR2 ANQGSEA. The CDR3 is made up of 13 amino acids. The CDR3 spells CSVEGQGGREQYF. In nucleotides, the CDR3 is TGCAGCGTTGAGGGACAGGGGGGGCGCGAGCAGTACTTC.

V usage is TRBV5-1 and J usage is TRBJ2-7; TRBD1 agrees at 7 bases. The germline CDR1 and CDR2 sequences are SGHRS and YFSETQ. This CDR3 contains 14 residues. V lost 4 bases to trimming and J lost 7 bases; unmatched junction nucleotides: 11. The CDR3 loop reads CASSVAGGSGEQYF. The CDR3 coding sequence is TGCGCCAGCAGCGTAGCAGGGGGATCGGGGGAGCAGTACTTC.

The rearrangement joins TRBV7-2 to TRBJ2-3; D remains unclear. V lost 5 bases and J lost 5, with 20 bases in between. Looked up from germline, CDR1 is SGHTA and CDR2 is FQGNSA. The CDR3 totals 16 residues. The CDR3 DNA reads TGTGCCAGCAGCCCCTATATGGGCGGATTCGGAGATACGCAGTATTTT. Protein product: CASSPYMGGFGDTQYF.

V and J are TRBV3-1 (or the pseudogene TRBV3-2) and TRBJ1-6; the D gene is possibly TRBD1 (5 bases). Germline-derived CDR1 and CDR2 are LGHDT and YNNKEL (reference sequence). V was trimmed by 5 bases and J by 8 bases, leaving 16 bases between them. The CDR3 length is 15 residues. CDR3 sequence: CASSKITGSDSPLHF. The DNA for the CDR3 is TGTGCCAGCAGCAAGATAACAGGTAGTGATTCACCCCTCCACTTT.

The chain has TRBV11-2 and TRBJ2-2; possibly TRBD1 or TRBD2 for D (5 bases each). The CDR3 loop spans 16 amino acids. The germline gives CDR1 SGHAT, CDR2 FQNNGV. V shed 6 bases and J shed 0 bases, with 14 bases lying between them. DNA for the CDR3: TGTGCCAGCAGTTCCCCGGGACGCGCGAACACCGGGGAGCTGTTTTTT. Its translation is CASSSPGRANTGELFF.

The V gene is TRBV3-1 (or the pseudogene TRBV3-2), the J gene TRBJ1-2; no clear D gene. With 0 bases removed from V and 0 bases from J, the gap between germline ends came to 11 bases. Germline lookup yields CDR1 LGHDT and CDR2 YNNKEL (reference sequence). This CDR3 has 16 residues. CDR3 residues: CASSQDIREPNYGYTF. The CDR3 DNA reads TGTGCCAGCAGCCAAGATATTCGGGAACCTAACTATGGCTACACCTTC.

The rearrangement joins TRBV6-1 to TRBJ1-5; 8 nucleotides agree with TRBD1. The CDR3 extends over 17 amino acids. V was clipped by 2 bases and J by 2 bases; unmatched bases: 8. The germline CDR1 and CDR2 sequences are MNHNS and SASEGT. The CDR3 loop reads CASSEFFVDRGNQPQHF. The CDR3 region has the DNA TGTGCCAGCAGTGAATTCTTCGTGGACAGGGGCAATCAGCCCCAGCATTTT.

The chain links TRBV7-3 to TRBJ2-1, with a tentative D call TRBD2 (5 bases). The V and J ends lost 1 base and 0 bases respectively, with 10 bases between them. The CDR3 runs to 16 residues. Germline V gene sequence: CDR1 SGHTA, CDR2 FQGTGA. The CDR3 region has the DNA TGTGCCAGCAGCTTAATTAGGAGGCCCTCCTACAATGAGCAGTTCTTC. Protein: CASSLIRRPSYNEQFF.

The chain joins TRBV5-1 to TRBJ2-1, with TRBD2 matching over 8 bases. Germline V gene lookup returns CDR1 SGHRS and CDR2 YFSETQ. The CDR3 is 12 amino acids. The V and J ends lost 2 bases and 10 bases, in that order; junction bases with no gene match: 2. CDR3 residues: CASSFSGEEQFF. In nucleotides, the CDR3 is TGCGCCAGCAGCTTTAGCGGGGAAGAGCAGTTCTTC.

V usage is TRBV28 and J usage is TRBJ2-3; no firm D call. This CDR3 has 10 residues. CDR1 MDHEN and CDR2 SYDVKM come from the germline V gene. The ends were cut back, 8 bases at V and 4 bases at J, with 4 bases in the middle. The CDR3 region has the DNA TGTGCCAGCTGGGCAGATACGCAGTATTTT. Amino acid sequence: CASWADTQYF.

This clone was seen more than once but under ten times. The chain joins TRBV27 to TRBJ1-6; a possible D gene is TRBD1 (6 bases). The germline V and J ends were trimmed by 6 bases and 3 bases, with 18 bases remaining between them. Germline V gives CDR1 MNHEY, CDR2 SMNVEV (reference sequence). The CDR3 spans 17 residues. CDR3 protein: CASSPDQGFGYNSPLHF. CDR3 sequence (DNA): TGTGCCAGCAGCCCGGACCAGGGGTTCGGCTATAATTCACCCCTCCACTTT.

In DNA, the CDR3 is TGTGCCATCAGTGAGTCGGTCCAGGCCCCAAACTATGGCTACACCTTC. The encoded protein is CAISESVQAPNYGYTF. The chain recombines TRBV10-3 with TRBJ1-2; D is uncertain. The length of the CDR3 is 16 residues. Per the germline V gene, CDR1 is ENHRY and CDR2 is SYGVKD. Trimming removed 0 bases from V and 2 bases from J, with 13 bases in between.

CDR3 protein: CAISESDQPQHF. CDR3 in DNA: TGTGCCATCAGTGAGTCCGATCAGCCCCAGCATTTT. The chain has TRBV10-3 and TRBJ1-5; D is undetermined. V was clipped by 0 bases and J by 5 bases, with 2 bases between them. The CDR3 consists of 12 residues. Germline assignment: CDR1 ENHRY and CDR2 SYGVKD.

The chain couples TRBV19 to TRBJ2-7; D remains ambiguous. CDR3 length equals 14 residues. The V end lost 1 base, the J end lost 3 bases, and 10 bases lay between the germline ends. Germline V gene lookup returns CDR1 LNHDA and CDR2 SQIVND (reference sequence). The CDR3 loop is CASSIAPGIYEQYF. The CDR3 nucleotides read TGTGCCAGTAGTATAGCCCCCGGCATCTACGAGCAGTACTTC.

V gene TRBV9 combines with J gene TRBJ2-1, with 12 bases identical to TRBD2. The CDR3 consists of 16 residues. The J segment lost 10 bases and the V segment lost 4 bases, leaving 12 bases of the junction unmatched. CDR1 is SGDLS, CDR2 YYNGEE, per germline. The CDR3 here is CASSPSTSGGRREQFF. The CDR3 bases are TGTGCCAGCAGCCCGTCGACTAGCGGGGGCCGCCGGGAGCAGTTCTTC.

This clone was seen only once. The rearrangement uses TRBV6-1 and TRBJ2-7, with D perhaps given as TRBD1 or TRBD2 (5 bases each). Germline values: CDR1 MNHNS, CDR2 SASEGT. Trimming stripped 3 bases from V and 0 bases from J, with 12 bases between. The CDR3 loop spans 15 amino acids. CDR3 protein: CASSDPGRFSYEQYF. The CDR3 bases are TGTGCCAGCAGTGACCCGGGACGGTTCTCCTACGAGCAGTACTTC.

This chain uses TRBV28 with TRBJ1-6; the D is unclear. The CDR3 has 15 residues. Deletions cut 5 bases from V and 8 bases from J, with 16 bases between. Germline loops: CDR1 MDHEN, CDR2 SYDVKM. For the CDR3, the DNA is TGTGCCAGCAGTCGGGGAGGCCCCGGTTATTCACCCCTCCACTTT. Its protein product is CASSRGGPGYSPLHF.

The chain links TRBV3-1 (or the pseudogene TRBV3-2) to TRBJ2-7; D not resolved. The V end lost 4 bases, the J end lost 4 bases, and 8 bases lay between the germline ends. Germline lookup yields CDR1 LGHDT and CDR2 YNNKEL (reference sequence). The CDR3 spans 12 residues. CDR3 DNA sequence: TGTGCCAGCAGCCTATCCCAGTACGAGCAGTACTTC. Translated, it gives CASSLSQYEQYF.

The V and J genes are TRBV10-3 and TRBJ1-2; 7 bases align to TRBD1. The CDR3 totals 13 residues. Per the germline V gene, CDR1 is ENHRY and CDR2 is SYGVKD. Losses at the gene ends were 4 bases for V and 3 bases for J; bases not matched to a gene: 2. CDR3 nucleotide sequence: TGTGCCATCAGTGCAGACAGGGACTATGGCTACACCTTC. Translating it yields CAISADRDYGYTF.

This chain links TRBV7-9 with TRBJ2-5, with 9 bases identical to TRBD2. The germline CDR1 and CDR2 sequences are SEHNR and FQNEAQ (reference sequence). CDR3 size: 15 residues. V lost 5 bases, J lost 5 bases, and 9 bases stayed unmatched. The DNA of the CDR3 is TGTGCCAGCAGCCCCGGGACTAGCCCCCGGGAGACCCAGTACTTC. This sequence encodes CASSPGTSPRETQYF. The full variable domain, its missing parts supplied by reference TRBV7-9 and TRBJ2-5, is DTGVSQNPRHKITKRGQNVTFRCDPISEHNRLYWYRQTLGQGPEFLTYFQNEAQLEKSRLLSDRFSAERPKGSFSTLEIQRTEQGDSAMYLCASSPGTSPRETQYFGPGTRLLVL.

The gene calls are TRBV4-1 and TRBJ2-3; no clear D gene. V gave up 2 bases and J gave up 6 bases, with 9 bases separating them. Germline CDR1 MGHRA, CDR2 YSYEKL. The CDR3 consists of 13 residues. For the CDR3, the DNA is TGCGCCAGCAGCCAAAAGTTAACGGATACGCAGTATTTT. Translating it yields CASSQKLTDTQYF.

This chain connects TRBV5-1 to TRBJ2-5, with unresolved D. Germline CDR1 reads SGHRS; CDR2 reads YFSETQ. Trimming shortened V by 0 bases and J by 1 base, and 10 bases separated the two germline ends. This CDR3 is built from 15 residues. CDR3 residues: CASSLAELVQETQYF. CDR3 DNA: TGCGCCAGCAGCTTGGCCGAGCTAGTCCAAGAGACCCAGTACTTC.

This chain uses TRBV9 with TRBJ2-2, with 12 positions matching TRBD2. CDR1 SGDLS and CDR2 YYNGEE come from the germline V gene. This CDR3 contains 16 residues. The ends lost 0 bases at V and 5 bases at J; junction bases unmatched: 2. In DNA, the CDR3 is TGTGCCAGCAGCGTAGAACTAGCGGGAGGAACCGGGGAGCTGTTTTTT. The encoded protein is CASSVELAGGTGELFF.

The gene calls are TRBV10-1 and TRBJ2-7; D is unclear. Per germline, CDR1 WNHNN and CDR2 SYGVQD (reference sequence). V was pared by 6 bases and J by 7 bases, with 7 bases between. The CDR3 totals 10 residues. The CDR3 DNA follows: TGCGCCAGCAGAGAGACAGAGCAGTACTTC. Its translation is CASRETEQYF.

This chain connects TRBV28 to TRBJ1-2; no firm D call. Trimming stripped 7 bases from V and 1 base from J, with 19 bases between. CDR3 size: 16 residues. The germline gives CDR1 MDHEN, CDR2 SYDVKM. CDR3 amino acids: CASIAGPDSYNYGYTF. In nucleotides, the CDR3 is TGTGCCAGCATAGCCGGGCCCGACTCTTATAACTATGGCTACACCTTC.